A single T cell receptor beta chain is shown here with its context. Its target is not known. Sequencing targeted expressed TCRB transcripts, as all isolated RNA had been reverse transcribed. Only in-frame clones appear in the TCRdb table, and some are missing; sequencing was by immunoSEQ multiplex PCR. Of around 300,000 clones listed, 12% to 15% are singletons. This sample was included in a study of beta chain features in type 1 diabetes. Findings and limits, study-wide: It was among patients, rather than healthy donors, that naive, central memory and Treg TCRB repertoires appeared more similar.

Germline assignment: CDR1 SGHNT and CDR2 YENEEA. Trimming removed 0 bases at V and 4 bases at J, with 5 bases between. The CDR3 totals 13 residues. The sample consisted of central memory CD4+ T cells from blood. The clonotype comes from a man in his thirties or forties in good health. The rearrangement joins TRBV11-3 to TRBJ2-3; D not resolved. For the CDR3, the DNA is TGTGCCAGCAGCTTAGATAATCCAGATACGCAGTATTTT. This sequence encodes CASSLDNPDTQYF.